The rows below give T cell receptor beta chains drawn from one sample of a study of OX40 agonist ivuxolimab in advanced cancers. This table comes from immunoSEQ multiplex PCR, and its TCRdb copy is limited to in-frame clones, with some not included. The data show approximately 28,000 clones, more than 70% seen once. Here the sequenced sample was CD4+ or CD8+ T cells sorted from blood, taken in a trial of the OX40 agonist ivuxolimab. These receptors all stem from an adult with an advanced solid tumor such as melanoma, head and neck, liver or kidney cancer. Both conserved end residues are part of each CDR3. Fields, in order: J gene, clone size, D gene, V gene, CDR3 DNA, CDR3 protein. D genes are given only for firm matches. Only some rows state a clone size, as once, few, many or a class for expanded clones.

TRBJ2-3 - TRBD2 TRBV11-1 TGTGCCAGCAGCTTAGACGGGACTAGCTTGTCGTATTTT CASSLDGTSLSYF
TRBJ2-7 medium-sized TRBD2 TRBV9 TGTGCCAGCAGCGCCTTAGCGGGCCCGACCTACGAGCAGTACTTC CASSALAGPTYEQYF
TRBJ1-3 - - TRBV21-1 TGTGCCAGCAGCACTGAGAGCTCTGGAAACACCATATATTTT CASSTESSGNTIYF
TRBJ2-7 - TRBD2 TRBV7-2 TGTGCCAGCAGCTCGACTAGCGGGGGGGCCTACGAGCAGTACTTC CASSSTSGGAYEQYF
TRBJ2-1 - - TRBV7-6 TGTGCCAGCAGCGTAAGCGCCTCCCCGACCCTTGAGCAGTTCTTC CASSVSASPTLEQFF
TRBJ1-1 - TRBD1 TRBV28 TGTGCCAGCAGTTTCGGACAGGGTTTGAACACTGAAGCTTTCTTT CASSFGQGLNTEAFF
TRBJ2-3 - TRBD2 TRBV30 TGTGCCTGGAGTGTAATGAACTGGGGGACTAGCGGGGGCCCAGATACGCAGTATTTT CAWSVMNWGTSGGPDTQYF
TRBJ2-2 - - TRBV27 TGTGCCAGCAGCTGGGCGGGGTACACCGGGGAGCTGTTTTTT CASSWAGYTGELFF
TRBJ2-1 - - TRBV5-5 TGTGCCAGCAGCCCCGGGGACGGAAACAATGAGCAGTTCTTC CASSPGDGNNEQFF
TRBJ2-3 once - TRBV6-5 TGTGCCAGCAGTTACAGCGACTCCAATACGCAGTATTTT CASSYSDSNTQYF
TRBJ2-4 - - TRBV6-1 TGTGCTACAGGCCCGAGGGGGGCCAAAAACATTCAGTACTTC CATGPRGAKNIQYF
TRBJ2-2 - TRBD2 TRBV11-2 TGTGCCAGCAGTTTTCCTCAGCGGGGGGCGAACACCGGGGAGCTGTTTTTT CASSFPQRGANTGELFF
TRBJ2-1 few TRBD2 TRBV6-5 TGTGCCAGCAGTTCGACTAGCGGACCTTACAATGAGCAGTTCTTC CASSSTSGPYNEQFF
TRBJ1-2 - TRBD1 TRBV7-9 TGTGCCAGCAGCGCTGGGGGACAGGGGGACTTCGGCTATGGCTACACCTTC CASSAGGQGDFGYGYTF
TRBJ2-7 - - TRBV7-6 TGTGCCAGCAGCTTAGAGGAGGGTATGAGGTACGAGCAGTACTTC CASSLEEGMRYEQYF
TRBJ1-1 - - TRBV7-6 TGTGCCAGCAGCTTAACCCCGACAGTCATGAACACTGAAGCTTTCTTT CASSLTPTVMNTEAFF
TRBJ1-2 - - TRBV5-6 TGTGCCAGCAGCTTCCCGACAGAGAGCTACTATGGCTACACCTTC CASSFPTESYYGYTF
TRBJ2-3 once - TRBV7-2 TGTGCCAGCAGCTTAGGCGCGCAGGAAACAGATACGCAGTATTTT CASSLGAQETDTQYF
TRBJ2-1 - - TRBV28 TGTGCCAGCAGTGACGCGGGCGCCAATGAGCAGTTCTTC CASSDAGANEQFF
TRBJ1-3 - - TRBV5-4 TGTGCCAGCAGCCAGGACAGCTCTGGAAACACCATATATTTT CASSQDSSGNTIYF
TRBJ2-1 - - TRBV4-1 TGCGCCAGCAGCCAACTCTACAATGAGCAGTTCTTC CASSQLYNEQFF
TRBJ1-1 - - TRBV21-1 TGTGCCAGCAGGCAAAAGGGGGCTGAAGCTTTCTTT CASRQKGAEAFF
TRBJ1-1 - TRBD1 TRBV6-4 TGTGCCAGCAGTGCTGTAGACAGGGTATTGGATTTCTTT CASSAVDRVLDFF
TRBJ1-5 - - TRBV6-1 TGTGCCAGCAGTAAACAGGGCAGCAATCAGCCCCAGCATTTT CASSKQGSNQPQHF
TRBJ1-5 - - TRBV27 TGTGCCAGCAGTTTACAGGGGCCTCCGGCCCAGCATTTT CASSLQGPPAQHF
TRBJ1-1 - TRBD1 TRBV19 TGTGCCAGTAGTATAGCAGGGGGCACTGAAGCTTTCTTT CASSIAGGTEAFF
TRBJ2-7 - TRBD1 TRBV19 TGTGCCAGTAGCAATACCGGGACAGGGGTTGAGCAGTACTTC CASSNTGTGVEQYF
TRBJ1-5 - - TRBV6-6 TGTGCCAGCAGCCTATCCTTGGAGCAGCCCCAGCATTTT CASSLSLEQPQHF
TRBJ2-7 once - TRBV4-3 TGCGCCAGCAGCCCTACCCGAGCGCCGACCTACGAGCAGTACTTC CASSPTRAPTYEQYF
TRBJ2-2 - TRBD1 TRBV6-4 TGTGCCAGCAGTCTTGTTATTACAGGGGGAGGAAGTACCGGGGAGCTGTTTTTT CASSLVITGGGSTGELFF
TRBJ1-5 - TRBD1 TRBV14 TGTGCCAGCAGCCCCGGGACAGGGAGGTCGGACAATCAGCCCCAGCATTTT CASSPGTGRSDNQPQHF
TRBJ2-1 - - TRBV6-5 TGTGCCAGCATGGGGGCAGGGTCGGGTGAGCAGTTCTTC CASMGAGSGEQFF
TRBJ1-2 - - TRBV6-6 TGTGCCAGCAGTTACGGGACCGAGTATAACTATGGCTACACCTTC CASSYGTEYNYGYTF
TRBJ2-1 - - TRBV28 TGTGCCAGCAGTTTAAGGCTGATTTTCAGGGTTCAGGGCAATGAGCAGTTCTTC CASSLRLIFRVQGNEQFF
TRBJ1-1 - TRBD1 TRBV6-1 TGTGCCAGCAGTGGGACAGGGATCCGAATGAACACTGAAGCTTTCTTT CASSGTGIRMNTEAFF
TRBJ1-2 - - TRBV13 TGTGCCAGCAGCTTAGGGGCGAAGGGCTACACCTTC CASSLGAKGYTF
TRBJ2-5 - - TRBV7-2 TGTGCCAGCATCACAGGAGTGACCCAGTACTTC CASITGVTQYF
TRBJ2-5 - - TRBV29-1 TGCAGCGTTGAAGATCTGAGGGACACAGGCCAAGAGACCCAGTACTTC CSVEDLRDTGQETQYF
TRBJ1-5 few - TRBV4-1 TGCGCCAGCAGCCCGACAGTTACTACCCAGCCCCAGCATTTT CASSPTVTTQPQHF
TRBJ1-1 - TRBD1 TRBV9 TGTGCCAGCAGCACCGACAGGGGAGGCGCTGAAGCTTTCTTT CASSTDRGGAEAFF
TRBJ2-7 - - TRBV30 TGTGCCTGGAGAGAGACCCTTGGGAACGAGCAGTACTTC CAWRETLGNEQYF
TRBJ1-2 few - TRBV2 TGTGCCAGCGGGGCAGGGGTATATGGCTACACCTTC CASGAGVYGYTF
TRBJ2-7 - - TRBV7-8 TGTGCCAGCAGCTGGGGCAGCTCCTACGAGCAGTACTTC CASSWGSSYEQYF
TRBJ1-1 - - TRBV6-6 TGTGCCAGCAGTTACTCGGGGATGGACACTGAAGCTTTCTTT CASSYSGMDTEAFF
TRBJ2-7 - TRBD1 TRBV7-9 TGTGCCAGCAGCTTAGAACGGGGACAGAGCTCCTACGAGCAGTACTTC CASSLERGQSSYEQYF
TRBJ1-2 few - TRBV19 TGTGCCAGTAGTATAGATCCAGTGTCGGCGGAGGAAGGCTACACCTTC CASSIDPVSAEEGYTF
TRBJ2-1 - - TRBV9 TGTGCCAGCAGCGTAGCCCCCTGGGCGGGGAACAATGAGCAGTTCTTC CASSVAPWAGNNEQFF
TRBJ2-7 - TRBD1 TRBV5-6 TGTGCCAGCAGCGAGGGGGCCAGGGCGCCCTACGAGCAGTACTTC CASSEGARAPYEQYF
TRBJ2-7 - - TRBV7-9 TGTGCCAGCAGCACCCCCCAGGGGTTTATCGACGAGCAGTACTTC CASSTPQGFIDEQYF
TRBJ2-1 - - TRBV9 TGTGCCAGCAGCTGGGTGGACAATGAGCAGTTCTTC CASSWVDNEQFF
TRBJ2-7 - TRBD1 TRBV6-1 TGTGCCAGCAGGTGGGGGACAGGGGTCGACGAGCAGTACTTC CASRWGTGVDEQYF
TRBJ1-2 - TRBD1 TRBV5-5 TGTGCCAGCAGCACGACCCCGGGACAGGGGTCAAGCTATGGCTACACCTTC CASSTTPGQGSSYGYTF
TRBJ2-2 - - TRBV19 TGTGCCAGTAGTCCTAGTGGGGGGAACACCGGGGAGCTGTTTTTT CASSPSGGNTGELFF
TRBJ1-5 - - TRBV12-5 TGTGCTAGTCGGGGGGACCCAGGGAATCAGCCCCAGCATTTT CASRGDPGNQPQHF